This TCR beta chain is drawn from a study of blood T cell repertoires in COVID-19. This table comes from immunoSEQ multiplex PCR, and its TCRdb copy is limited to in-frame clones, with some not included. The table has a few hundred thousand clones, 75% to 90% seen once. The CDR3 extends over 12 amino acids. The germline V gene encodes CDR1 SNHLY and CDR2 FYNNEI. The V segment lost 8 bases and the J segment 5 bases; nucleotides outside the gene matches: 1. What was sequenced was PBMCs or T cells enriched from blood (not recorded which). The rearrangement links TRBV2 to TRBJ2-1, with 9 positions matching TRBD1. This sequence was found in a man in his thirties or forties who had recovered from COVID-19. The CDR3 loop reads CASGTGNNEQFF. Written as DNA, the CDR3 is TGTGCCAGCGGGACAGGGAACAATGAGCAGTTCTTC.